Below, 5 T cell receptor beta chains from the same sample are listed, as sequenced in a study of cytomegalovirus exposure and HLA in healthy donors. PCR used 60 Vbeta primers and 13 Jbeta primers. Here immunoSEQ multiplex PCR was the method, and the copy in TCRdb shows in-frame clones only, minus some. Among over 100,000 clones listed, around 63% were seen once. Sequencing used PBMCs. The source of these receptors is a human donor in good health.

The genes are TRBV11-2 and TRBJ1-5, with D perhaps TRBD1 (6 bases). This CDR3 is 15 amino acids long. CDR1 and CDR2 (germline): SGHAT, FQNNGV. V was pared by 5 bases and J by 5 bases, with 16 bases between. The CDR3 region has the DNA TGTGCCAGCAGCGCGGGGGGGCTAACCGATCAGCCCCAGCATTTT. Its translation is CASSAGGLTDQPQHF.

The rearrangement joins TRBV29-1 to TRBJ2-3; TRBD2 matches 9 bases. The CDR3 loop spans 15 amino acids. Germline V gives CDR1 SQVTM, CDR2 ANQGSEA. J gave up 4 bases and V 2 bases, and 7 bases lay outside the gene matches. The CDR3 reads CSVEILAGVPDTQYF. CDR3 coding DNA: TGCAGCGTTGAAATCTTAGCGGGAGTCCCAGATACGCAGTATTTT.

This clone was counted a few times. The genes are TRBV29-1 and TRBJ2-2, with a tentative D call TRBD1 (6 bases). The V end was cut by 5 bases, the J end by 4 bases, with 11 bases between. The CDR3 contains 13 residues. Per germline, CDR1 SQVTM and CDR2 ANQGSEA. CDR3 loop: CSVTETGTGELFF. The CDR3, as DNA: TGCAGCGTTACCGAGACAGGCACCGGGGAGCTGTTTTTT.

This clone was seen a handful of times. The rearrangement joins TRBV10-3 to TRBJ2-1; TRBD2 matches at 11 bases. The CDR3 loop spans 15 amino acids. Germline CDR1 reads ENHRY; CDR2 reads SYGVKD. V lost 2 bases, J lost 6 bases, and 3 bases stayed unmatched. The CDR3 loop reads CAISEPGLAGNEQFF. The CDR3 DNA is TGTGCCATCAGTGAGCCCGGACTAGCGGGCAATGAGCAGTTCTTC.

This clone was seen more than once but under ten times. The chain joins TRBV6-5 to TRBJ1-1; possibly TRBD1 for D (5 bases). V lost 5 bases, J lost 4 bases, and 17 bases lay in between. The germline gives CDR1 MNHEY, CDR2 SVGAGI. This CDR3 has 15 amino acids. The CDR3 here is CASSPRQLLRTEAFF. The CDR3, as DNA: TGTGCCAGCAGTCCCAGACAGCTGCTGCGCACTGAAGCTTTCTTT.